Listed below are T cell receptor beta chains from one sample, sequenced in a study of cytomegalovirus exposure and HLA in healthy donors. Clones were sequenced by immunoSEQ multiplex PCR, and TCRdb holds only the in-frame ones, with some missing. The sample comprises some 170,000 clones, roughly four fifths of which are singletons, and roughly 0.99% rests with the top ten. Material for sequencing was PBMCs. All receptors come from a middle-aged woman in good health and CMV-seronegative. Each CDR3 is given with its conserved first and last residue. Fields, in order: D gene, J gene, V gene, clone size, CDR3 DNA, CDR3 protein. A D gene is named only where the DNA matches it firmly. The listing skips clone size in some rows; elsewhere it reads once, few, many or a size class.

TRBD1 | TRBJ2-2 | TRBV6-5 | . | TGTGCCAGCAGCACAGGGGGCAACGCCGGGGAGCTGTTTTTT | CASSTGGNAGELFF
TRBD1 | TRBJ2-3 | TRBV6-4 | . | TGTGCCAGCAAACGCGTGGGGACAGGGCAGACAGATACGCAGTATTTT | CASKRVGTGQTDTQYF
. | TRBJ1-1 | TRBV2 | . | TGTGCCAGCAGGGAGACTTTTGGGTCTGAAGCTTTCTTT | CASRETFGSEAFF
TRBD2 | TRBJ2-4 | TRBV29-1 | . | TGCAGCGCCGGGGGGGTAGCGGGAGAGTGGGAAAACATTCAGTACTTC | CSAGGVAGEWENIQYF
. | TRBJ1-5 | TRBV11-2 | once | TGTGCCAGCAGCTTAGGGCAGGAGGGTCAGCCCCAGCATTTT | CASSLGQEGQPQHF
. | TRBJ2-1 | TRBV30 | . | TGTGCCTGGAAGAGCGGCGCTTACAATGAGCAGTTCTTC | CAWKSGAYNEQFF
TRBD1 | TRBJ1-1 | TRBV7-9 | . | TGTGCCAGCAGCGAGACTCGACAGGGGGCTTTCTTT | CASSETRQGAFF
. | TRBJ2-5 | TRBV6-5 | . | TGTGCCAGCAGGGAGGCAGGTCTACAAGAGACCCAGTACTTC | CASREAGLQETQYF
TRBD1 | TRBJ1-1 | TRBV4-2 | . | TGTGCCAGCAGCCCCTTAGGACAGGGGCCTGAAGCTTTCTTT | CASSPLGQGPEAFF
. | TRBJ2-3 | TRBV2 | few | TGTGCCAGCAGTGATGAGTATACGCAGTATTTT | CASSDEYTQYF
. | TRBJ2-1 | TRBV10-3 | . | TGTGCCATCAGAAAGGGGTACAATGAGCAGTTCTTC | CAIRKGYNEQFF
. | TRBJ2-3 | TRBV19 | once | TGTGCCAGTAGTATAGGAGGGATTAGCACAGATACGCAGTATTTT | CASSIGGISTDTQYF
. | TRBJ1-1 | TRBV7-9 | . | TGTTCCAGCAGCAGTAAAGACAGGGAAGCTTTCTTT | CSSSSKDREAFF
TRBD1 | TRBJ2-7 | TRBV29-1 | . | TGCAGCGTTGAAGTTATGACAGGGGGCTCCTACGAGCAGTACTTC | CSVEVMTGGSYEQYF
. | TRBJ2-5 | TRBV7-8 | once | TGTGCCAGCAGCCTCGTCCCCCAGGGCGGAAAGACCCAGTACTTC | CASSLVPQGGKTQYF
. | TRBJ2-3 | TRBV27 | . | TGTGCCAGTCTATCACTTAGCACAGATACGCAGTATTTT | CASLSLSTDTQYF
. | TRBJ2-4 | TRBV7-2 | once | TGTGCCAGCAGCTTAGGCTCCAGGGGAAAATTGGTCAAAAACATTCAGTACTTC | CASSLGSRGKLVKNIQYF
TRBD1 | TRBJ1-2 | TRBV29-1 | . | TGCAGCGTTGAAGGGACAGGGCTCTATGGCTACACCTTC | CSVEGTGLYGYTF
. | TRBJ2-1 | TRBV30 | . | TGTGCCTGGGGGGGCGGGAGCTCCTACAATGAGCAGTTCTTC | CAWGGGSSYNEQFF
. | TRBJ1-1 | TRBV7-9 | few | TGTGCCAGCAGCTCTCTGGGCCTTCGGAACACTGAAGCTTTCTTT | CASSSLGLRNTEAFF
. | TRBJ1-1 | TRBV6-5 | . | TGTGCCAGCAGTTACTCCCTATACACTGAAGCTTTCTTT | CASSYSLYTEAFF
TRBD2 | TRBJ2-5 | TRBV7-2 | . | TGTGCCAGCAGCTTAGTAGTAGCGGGAGAAGGAGAGACCCAGTACTTC | CASSLVVAGEGETQYF
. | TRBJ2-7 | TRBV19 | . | TGTGCCAGTAGTATAGGCCAGGGTTTGATCTCCTACGAGCAGTACTTC | CASSIGQGLISYEQYF
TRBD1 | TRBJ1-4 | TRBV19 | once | TGTGCCAGTAGTAGCGACAGGGGTGGAAAACTGTTTTTT | CASSSDRGGKLFF
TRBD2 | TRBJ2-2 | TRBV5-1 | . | TGCGCCAGCAGCCCCTGGACTAGCGGGAATACCGGGGAGCTGTTTTTT | CASSPWTSGNTGELFF
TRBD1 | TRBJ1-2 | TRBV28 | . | TGTGCCAGCAGCTCGGGACAGGCACCTAACTATGGCTACACCTTC | CASSSGQAPNYGYTF